This T cell receptor (beta chain) was sequenced in a study of cytomegalovirus exposure and HLA in healthy donors. Per the germline V gene, CDR1 is LNHNV and CDR2 is YYDKDF (reference sequence). Trimming took 5 bases from V and 5 from J, leaving 9 bases between them. This CDR3 contains 12 residues. PCR primers comprised 60 Vbeta and 13 Jbeta primers. Per the study methods: In a later analysis, roughly 10 million of about 80 million unique beta chains occurred in at least two donors. TCRdb's copy holds only in-frame clones and misses some; the assay was immunoSEQ multiplex PCR. The DNA gave D and trimming, while V, J and clone size come from that table. The data show about 160,000 clones, 75% to 90% seen once. Study-wide findings and caveats: HLA allele associations emerged for about 18,000 TCR beta sequences in a later analysis, at 0.05 false discovery rate.

A remark on this clone: Its antigen is undetermined.

Sequenced: PBMCs. The source is a man under 40 in good health and CMV-seronegative. The V gene is TRBV15, the J gene TRBJ1-1, with D possibly being TRBD1 (6 bases). In DNA form, the CDR3 reads TGTGCCACCAGCGGCAGGGGTACTGAAGCTTTCTTT. Encoded protein: CATSGRGTEAFF.